The 29 T cell receptor beta chains below all came from one sample that was sequenced in a study of T cell responses to AZD1222 COVID-19 vaccine. Using immunoSEQ multiplex PCR, the repertoire was profiled, and TCRdb retains in-frame clones only, with some absent. The profile shows 100,000 to 150,000 clones, around 83% of them singletons. Sample: peripheral blood, taken 28 days after the second AZD1222 dose. These receptor sequences come from an adult who received the AZD1222 COVID-19 vaccine.

The rearrangement uses TRBV7-9 and TRBJ2-7, with TRBD2 as a possible D gene (5 bases). Per germline, CDR1 SEHNR and CDR2 FQNEAQ (reference sequence). Deletions cut 0 bases from V and 5 bases from J, with 14 bases between. This CDR3 has 15 amino acids. The CDR3 is CASSLASGEFNEQYF. CDR3 DNA: TGTGCCAGCAGCTTAGCTTCTGGGGAGTTTAACGAGCAGTACTTC.

The J gene is TRBJ1-5, the V gene TRBV4-2; possibly TRBD1 for D (5 bases). V was clipped by 4 bases and J by 2 bases, with 12 bases between them. This CDR3 spans 15 amino acids. The germline V gene has CDR1 LGHNA and CDR2 YNFKEQ. Here the CDR3 DNA reads TGTGCCAGCAGCCGAACAGGTGATGGCAATCAGCCCCAGCATTTT. This gives the protein CASSRTGDGNQPQHF.

The chain joins TRBV27 to TRBJ2-1, with D perhaps given as TRBD1 or TRBD2 (6 bases each). Germline assignment: CDR1 MNHEY and CDR2 SMNVEV (reference sequence). V was clipped by 7 bases and J by 7 bases, with 17 bases between them. This CDR3 comprises 14 residues. CDR3 sequence (DNA): TGTGCCAGCACCTCTCTCGGGGGCTCAAATGAGCAGTTCTTC. Encoded protein: CASTSLGGSNEQFF.

The chain employs TRBV11-3 and TRBJ2-5; maybe TRBD2 (6 bases). The length of the CDR3 is 14 residues. The germline CDR1 and CDR2 sequences are SGHNT and YENEEA. V dropped 1 base and J dropped 4 bases, with 10 bases sitting between them. The CDR3 sequence: CASSLGGDGETQYF. CDR3 sequence (DNA): TGTGCCAGCAGCTTAGGGGGGGATGGAGAGACCCAGTACTTC.

The chain combines TRBV15 with TRBJ1-2; possible D gene TRBD1, 5 bases. V lost 0 bases and J lost 13, with 21 bases in between. The length of the CDR3 is 15 residues. Germline V gives CDR1 LNHNV, CDR2 YYDKDF (reference sequence). CDR3 sequence reads: CATSRDRGTSTVATF. The DNA for the CDR3 is TGTGCCACCAGCAGAGATAGGGGCACCTCTACGGTAGCCACCTTC.

This clone appeared a single time. V is TRBV11-2 and J is TRBJ2-7, with unresolved D. The V end lost 2 bases, the J end lost 3 bases, and 8 bases lay between the germline ends. CDR1 and CDR2 from the germline V gene are SGHAT and FQNNGV. The CDR3 is 13 amino acids. The CDR3 coding sequence is TGTGCCAGCAGCTTATTACACGTCTACGAGCAGTACTTC. This gives the protein CASSLLHVYEQYF.

The chain's CDR3 is CASSLGTGSARGYTF. The CDR3 DNA reads as TGTGCCAGCAGCTTAGGGACAGGGTCGGCGCGGGGCTACACCTTC. The chain employs TRBV7-2 and TRBJ1-2; 8 bases are shared with TRBD1. The J segment lost 8 bases and the V segment lost 1 base, leaving 9 bases of the junction unmatched. This CDR3 is built from 15 residues. Germline CDR1 reads SGHTA; CDR2 reads FQGNSA. The entire variable domain, with the rest obtained from reference TRBV7-2 and TRBJ1-2, is as follows: GAGVSQSPSNKVTEKGKDVELRCDPISGHTALYWYRQSLGQGLEFLIYFQGNSAPDKSGLPSDRFSAERTGGSVSTLTIQRTQQEDSAVYLCASSLGTGSARGYTFGSGTRLTVV.

The J gene is TRBJ1-1, the V gene TRBV6-6, with 7 positions matching TRBD1. Germline assignment: CDR1 MNHNY and CDR2 SVGAGI (reference sequence). This CDR3 spans 16 amino acids. Germline trimming cut 4 bases from V and 3 bases from J; bases unmatched to any gene: 11. The CDR3 DNA reads TGTGCCAGCAGTTTCCCCCGGACAGGCGGTGACACTGAAGCTTTCTTT. Translated: CASSFPRTGGDTEAFF.

The chain couples TRBV9 to TRBJ2-1, with 10 bases identical to TRBD2. CDR1 and CDR2 (germline): SGDLS, YYNGEE. CDR3 length: 15 amino acids. V was clipped by 1 base and J by 9 bases; unmatched bases: 7. The CDR3 here is CASSVMPSGGVEQFF. The CDR3 bases are TGTGCCAGCAGCGTAATGCCTAGCGGGGGCGTTGAGCAGTTCTTC. The whole variable domain, filled in from reference TRBV9 and TRBJ2-1, reads DSGVTQTPKHLITATGQRVTLRCSPRSGDLSVYWYQQSLDQGLQFLIQYYNGEERAKGNILERFSAQQFPDLHSELNLSSLELGDSALYFCASSVMPSGGVEQFFGPGTRLTVL.

J is TRBJ1-6 and V is TRBV10-1; D is undetermined. The germline V and J ends were trimmed by 2 bases and 6 bases, with 8 bases remaining between them. Germline V gene sequence: CDR1 WNHNN, CDR2 SYGVQD (reference sequence). The CDR3 has 14 amino acids. The CDR3 is CASSEAPFNSPLHF. The DNA of the CDR3 is TGCGCCAGCAGTGAGGCACCTTTTAATTCACCCCTCCACTTT.

This chain joins TRBV5-6 and TRBJ1-5; D is unresolved. This CDR3 is built from 13 residues. V was pared by 1 base and J by 2 bases, with 4 bases between. CDR1 and CDR2 from the germline V gene are SGHDT and YYEEEE. DNA for the CDR3: TGTGCCAGCAGCTTGTGGGGCAATCAGCCCCAGCATTTT. Translated: CASSLWGNQPQHF. The full variable domain, in which reference TRBV5-6 and TRBJ1-5 provide the parts outside the CDR3, is DAGVTQSPTHLIKTRGQQVTLRCSPKSGHDTVSWYQQALGQGPQFIFQYYEEEERQRGNFPDRFSGHQFPNYSSELNVNALLLGDSALYLCASSLWGNQPQHFGDGTRLSIL.

The chain carries TRBV6-5 and TRBJ2-2, with TRBD1 identical over 7 bases. V shed 9 bases, J shed 7 bases, and the junction held 11 bases outside the gene matches. This CDR3 has 14 residues. The V gene's germline CDR1 is MNHEY and CDR2 SVGAGI. This chain's CDR3 is CASHYRGVDGELFF. The CDR3 DNA reads TGTGCCAGTCACTACAGGGGAGTGGACGGGGAGCTGTTTTTT.

This clone has only one observation. The J gene is TRBJ2-5, the V gene TRBV2; D is unclear. CDR3 length equals 15 residues. V was shortened by 0 bases and J by 4 bases, with 12 bases between the two germline ends. Germline-derived CDR1 and CDR2 are SNHLY and FYNNEI. CDR3 amino acids: CASSEAVNIRETQYF. CDR3 coding DNA: TGTGCCAGCAGTGAAGCCGTGAACATTCGAGAGACCCAGTACTTC.

The chain couples TRBV4-3 to TRBJ1-2, with D tentatively TRBD1 (5 bases). There are 15 residues in the CDR3. CDR1 and CDR2 from the germline V gene are LGHNA and YSLEER. Trimming took off 4 bases at V and 5 bases at J, with 17 bases between the two ends. This CDR3 reads CASSLSHRSLYGYTF. The CDR3 nucleotides are TGCGCCAGCAGCCTTAGCCACAGGTCCTTATATGGCTACACCTTC.

This rearrangement joins TRBV5-6 to TRBJ2-7, with 8 bases lining up with TRBD1. Germline CDR1 SGHDT, CDR2 YYEEEE. This CDR3 is built from 14 residues. With V trimmed by 4 bases and J by 4 bases, 7 bases remained unmatched. The CDR3: CASSLGYRGYEQYF. In DNA form, the CDR3 reads TGTGCCAGCAGCCTGGGATACAGGGGGTACGAGCAGTACTTC.

In this sample, this clone turned up once. V and J are TRBV18 and TRBJ1-1; D is ambiguous. V lost 4 bases to trimming and J lost 1 base, with 10 bases between them. Germline V gene data show CDR1 as KGHSH and CDR2 as LQKENI. This CDR3 has 14 amino acids. The CDR3 bases are TGTGCCAGCTCACGTTCGGCTGGGAACACTGAAGCTTTCTTT. Its protein is CASSRSAGNTEAFF.

The sample holds one count of this clone. This CDR3 reads CSAEGFRGGYTF. DNA for the CDR3: TGCAGCGCGGAAGGCTTTAGGGGGGGCTACACCTTC. J is TRBJ1-2 and V is TRBV29-1, with D perhaps matching TRBD1 (6 bases). Germline-derived CDR1 and CDR2 are SQVTM and ANQGSEA. The V gene lost 7 bases and the J gene lost 8 bases, with 17 bases spanning the gap. The CDR3 loop spans 12 amino acids.

This clone came up a few times. V and J are TRBV9 and TRBJ1-2; maybe TRBD1 (5 bases). The CDR3 consists of 12 residues. CDR1 is SGDLS, CDR2 YYNGEE, per germline. The V gene lost 2 bases and the J gene lost 6 bases, with 8 bases spanning the gap. CDR3 in DNA: TGTGCCAGCAGCGTTGGGACGGATGGCTACACCTTC. Translated: CASSVGTDGYTF.

The chain joins TRBV28 to TRBJ2-7; D gene ambiguous. Trimming cost V 2 bases and J 2 bases, with 4 bases left between them. The CDR3 is 12 residues long. Per the germline V gene, CDR1 is MDHEN and CDR2 is SYDVKM. CDR3 nucleotide sequence: TGTGCCAGCAGTTTAAACCCCTACGAGCAGTACTTC. This translates into CASSLNPYEQYF.

The chain links TRBV2 to TRBJ2-2; 10 bases line up with TRBD1. This CDR3 has 18 residues. Germline CDR1 and CDR2: SNHLY and FYNNEI. V dropped 6 bases and J dropped 5; count of bases not matched to a gene: 15. CDR3 sequence reads: CASSGKNRDRGWTGELFF. CDR3 nucleotide sequence: TGTGCCAGCAGCGGGAAAAACCGGGACAGGGGATGGACCGGGGAGCTGTTTTTT.

The V call is TRBV5-8, the J call TRBJ1-5, with D possibly matching TRBD1 (5 bases). This CDR3 contains 15 residues. V lost 1 base, J lost 2 bases, and 10 bases lay in between. Germline V lookup: CDR1 SGHTS, CDR2 YDEGEE. For the CDR3, the DNA is TGTGCCAGCAGCTTGAGGGGTATCGGCAATCAGCCCCAGCATTTT. This translates into CASSLRGIGNQPQHF. The full variable domain, rest sourced from reference TRBV5-8 and TRBJ1-5, is EAGVTQSPTHLIKTRGQQATLRCSPISGHTSVYWYQQALGLGLQFLLWYDEGEERNRGNFPPRFSGRQFPNYSSELNVNALELEDSALYLCASSLRGIGNQPQHFGDGTRLSIL.

The chain joins TRBV11-3 to TRBJ2-2; D is perhaps TRBD2 (5 bases). From germline, CDR1 is SGHNT and CDR2 YENEEA. This CDR3 contains 15 residues. Trimming left V 5 bases short and J 5 bases short, with 15 bases between. The CDR3 is CASSPRGRGTGELFF. CDR3 sequence (DNA): TGTGCCAGCAGCCCACGCGGGCGCGGAACCGGGGAGCTGTTTTTT.

V gene TRBV30 combines with J gene TRBJ1-4; TRBD1 is a possible D gene (6 bases). From germline, CDR1 is GTSNPN and CDR2 SVGIG (reference sequence). The CDR3 loop spans 13 amino acids. V was pared by 1 base and J by 4 bases, with 7 bases between. The CDR3 protein is CAWSEGGNEKLFF. The CDR3, as DNA: TGTGCCTGGAGTGAAGGGGGTAATGAAAAACTGTTTTTT.

In regard to this clone: At one end the junction does not follow the germline gene, possibly because of a read error. The rearrangement uses TRBV3-1 (or the pseudogene TRBV3-2) and TRBJ1-6, with D unresolved. The germline CDR1 and CDR2 sequences are LGHDT and YNNKEL (reference sequence). The CDR3 runs 12 residues. For the CDR3, the DNA is TGTGCCAGCAGCCAAGATAACTCACCCCTCCACTTT. This gives the protein CASSQDNSPLHF.

The rearrangement links TRBV19 to TRBJ1-5; 7 bases agree with TRBD1. This CDR3 is 13 amino acids long. Looked up from germline, CDR1 is LNHDA and CDR2 is SQIVND (reference sequence). After removal of 6 bases from V and 7 bases from J, the junction contained 6 bases not matched to a gene. CDR3 sequence: CASRTGLSQPQHF. The CDR3 nucleotides are TGTGCCAGTAGGACAGGGTTGTCGCAGCCCCAGCATTTT.

This chain joins TRBV7-2 and TRBJ1-1; D is perhaps TRBD1 (6 bases). The germline V gene has CDR1 SGHTA and CDR2 FQGNSA. There are 15 residues in the CDR3. V lost 7 bases to trimming and J lost 4 bases, with 19 bases between them. The chain's CDR3 is CASTRNLQGFTEAFF. The CDR3 DNA follows: TGTGCCAGCACCCGTAACTTACAGGGTTTCACTGAAGCTTTCTTT.

This rearrangement joins TRBV10-3 to TRBJ2-2; TRBD1 aligns across 7 bases. V lost 4 bases to trimming and J lost 1 base; unmatched junction nucleotides: 3. The CDR3 runs 15 residues. Germline V gene sequence: CDR1 ENHRY, CDR2 SYGVKD. The CDR3 DNA is TGTGCCATCAGTGGGACAGGAAAGAACACCGGGGAGCTGTTTTTT. Translation gives CAISGTGKNTGELFF.

The chain combines TRBV27 with TRBJ1-2; 8 nucleotides align to TRBD1. Per germline, CDR1 MNHEY and CDR2 SMNVEV (reference sequence). V lost 5 bases to trimming and J lost 2 bases; unmatched junction nucleotides: 4. The CDR3 loop spans 14 amino acids. Here the CDR3 reads CASSTNRGNYGYTF. The CDR3 nucleotides are TGTGCCAGCAGTACTAACAGGGGGAACTATGGCTACACCTTC.

This clone was recorded a few times. The chain employs TRBV5-6 and TRBJ2-7, with a tentative D call TRBD1 (7 bases). Trimming pared 8 bases from V and 4 bases from J, leaving 22 bases between. Germline lookup yields CDR1 SGHDT and CDR2 YYEEEE. CDR3 size: 15 residues. CDR3: CASNLVDRRDYEQYF. The CDR3 nucleotides are TGTGCCAGTAACCTTGTGGACAGGAGGGATTACGAGCAGTACTTC.